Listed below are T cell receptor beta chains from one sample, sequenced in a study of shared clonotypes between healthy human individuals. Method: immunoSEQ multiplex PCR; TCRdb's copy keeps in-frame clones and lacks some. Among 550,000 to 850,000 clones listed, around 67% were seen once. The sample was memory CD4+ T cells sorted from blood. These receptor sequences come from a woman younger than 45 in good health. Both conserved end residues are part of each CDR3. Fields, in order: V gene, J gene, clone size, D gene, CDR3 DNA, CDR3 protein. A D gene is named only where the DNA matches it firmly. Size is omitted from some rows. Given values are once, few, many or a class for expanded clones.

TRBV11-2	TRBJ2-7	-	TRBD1	TGTGCCAGCAGCCCCAGGGACAGGCCATTATCCTACGAGCAGTACTTC	CASSPRDRPLSYEQYF
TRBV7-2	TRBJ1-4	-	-	TGTGCCAGCAGCTCGCCGGGTCGGGAAAAACTGTTTTTT	CASSSPGREKLFF
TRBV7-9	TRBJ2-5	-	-	TGTGCCAGCAGCTTGTCTCCCTTGCAACGGGGGCAGACCCAGTACTTC	CASSLSPLQRGQTQYF
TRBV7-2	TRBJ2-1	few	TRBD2	TGTGCCAGCAGTTCTCAAGCGGGAGCGGGCGGCAAGGGGCAGTTCTTC	CASSSQAGAGGKGQFF
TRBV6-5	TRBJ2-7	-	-	TGTGCCACCTCAGGGGACTCCTACGAGCAGTACTTC	CATSGDSYEQYF
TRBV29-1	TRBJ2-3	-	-	TGCAGCGCCAGCTCCGGGACGTACAGCACAGATACGCAGTATTTT	CSASSGTYSTDTQYF
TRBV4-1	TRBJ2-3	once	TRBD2	TGCGCCAGCAGCCAAAAGAACGGCGGGAGGTTGGGCACAGATACGCAGTATTTT	CASSQKNGGRLGTDTQYF
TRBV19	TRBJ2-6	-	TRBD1	TGTGCCAGTAGGGGACAGGGCAGCTCTGGGGCCAACGTCCTGACTTTC	CASRGQGSSGANVLTF
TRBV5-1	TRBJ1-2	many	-	TGCGCCAGCAGCTTGGTATTCGAAGGGGGGAGCAAGGATGCTGGCTACACCTTC	CASSLVFEGGSKDAGYTF
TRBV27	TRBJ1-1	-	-	TGTGCCAGCAGGGAACATGGGACTGAAGCTTTCTTT	CASREHGTEAFF